The rows below give T cell receptor beta chains drawn from one sample of a study of metastatic and nonmetastatic thyroid tumors. MiXCR was used by TCRdb to re-call the PCR reads. This sample yields tens of thousands of clones, of which 16% are seen a single time; 3.4% belongs to the top ten. The sequenced material came from blood. These TCRs come from a female donor with papillary thyroid cancer or a benign thyroid nodule (not recorded which). Some clones in this sample may be carry-over from other donors' samples. Each CDR3 is given with its conserved first and last residue. A D gene is named only where the DNA matches it firmly. Where a row states a size, it is once, few, many or the class of an expanded clone; other rows omit it.

>.|TRBV27|TRBD1|TRBJ1-2
CASSSGGAANYGYTF
TGTGCCAGCAGCTCAGGGGGCGCGGCTAACTATGGCTACACCTTC
>many|TRBV30|.|TRBJ1-1
CAWSVLSGGEAFF
TGTGCCTGGAGTGTACTGTCGGGAGGGGAAGCTTTCTTT
>many|TRBV25-1|.|TRBJ2-7
CASGDWDYEQYF
TGTGCCAGTGGGGACTGGGACTACGAGCAGTACTTC
>many|TRBV30|.|TRBJ2-1
CAWSHGTRYNEQFF
TGTGCCTGGAGTCACGGGACCCGTTACAATGAGCAGTTCTTC
>many|TRBV11-1|.|TRBJ2-1
CASSLSLLLAGNEQFF
TGTGCCAGCAGTTTAAGTCTATTGCTAGCAGGGAATGAGCAGTTCTTC
>.|TRBV19|.|TRBJ1-5
CASSINRVHDQPQHF
TGTGCCAGTAGTATAAACAGGGTTCACGATCAGCCCCAGCATTTT
>many|TRBV28|.|TRBJ1-5
CASSFPQAGGRPQHF
TGTGCCAGCAGTTTCCCCCAGGCGGGGGGCCGGCCCCAGCATTTT
>many|TRBV18|.|TRBJ2-7
CASSPTDGTYEQYF
TGTGCCAGCTCACCTACGGACGGGACCTACGAGCAGTACTTC
>many|TRBV6-1|.|TRBJ2-1
CASSWGNEQFF
TGTGCCAGCAGTTGGGGGAATGAGCAGTTCTTC
>many|TRBV5-6|.|TRBJ2-7
CASSFSGEQYF
TGTGCCAGCAGCTTTAGTGGAGAGCAGTACTTC
>many|TRBV19|TRBD2|TRBJ2-5
CASSIAGGPSETQYF
TGTGCCAGTAGTATAGCGGGAGGGCCTTCAGAGACCCAGTACTTC
>many|TRBV20-1|TRBD2|TRBJ2-7
CSASGTSEIEQYF
TGCAGTGCTAGCGGGACTAGCGAGATCGAGCAGTACTTC
>many|TRBV2|.|TRBJ1-2
CASTRQADYGYTF
TGTGCCAGCACTCGACAGGCCGATTATGGCTACACCTTC
>many|TRBV12-3/TRBV12-4|.|TRBJ2-5
CASILGTEETQYF
TGTGCCAGCATCTTGGGGACCGAAGAGACCCAGTACTTC
>many|TRBV28|.|TRBJ1-5
CASSLSGVLHRPQHF
TGTGCCAGCAGTTTATCGGGGGTCCTCCACCGGCCCCAGCATTTT
>many|TRBV5-1|TRBD1|TRBJ2-1
CASSLGTGGRDEQFF
TGCGCCAGCAGCTTGGGGACAGGGGGTAGGGATGAGCAGTTCTTC
>.|TRBV20-1|.|TRBJ1-6
CSANQDHSPLHF
TGCAGTGCTAACCAGGACCATTCACCCCTCCACTTT
>.|TRBV28|TRBD2|TRBJ2-7
CASRGLVGANEQYF
TGTGCCAGCAGGGGACTAGTGGGGGCCAACGAGCAGTACTTC
>many|TRBV29-1|.|TRBJ1-1
CSAAMVAGKNTEAFF
TGCAGCGCCGCGATGGTTGCGGGGAAAAACACTGAAGCTTTCTTT
>many|TRBV6-1|.|TRBJ2-3
CASRGNVFTDTQYF
TGTGCCAGCAGGGGTAATGTTTTCACAGATACGCAGTATTTT
>many|TRBV18|.|TRBJ2-5
CASSPRNGETQYF
TGTGCCAGCTCACCAAGGAATGGGGAGACCCAGTACTTC
>many|TRBV6-1|.|TRBJ2-5
CASSLGVSETQYF
TGTGCCAGCAGTCTCGGGGTATCGGAGACCCAGTACTTC
>many|TRBV30|TRBD1|TRBJ1-4
CAWSRQGRFEKLFF
TGTGCCTGGAGTCGACAGGGGCGGTTTGAAAAACTGTTTTTT
>.|TRBV7-6|TRBD1|TRBJ2-5
CASSWDDRGRRETQYF
TGTGCCAGCAGCTGGGACGACAGGGGGCGCCGGGAGACCCAGTACTTC
>few|TRBV6-6|.|TRBJ1-5
CASSYSFSNQPQHF
TGTGCCAGCAGTTACAGCTTTAGCAATCAGCCCCAGCATTTT
>many|TRBV3-1|TRBD2|TRBJ2-3
CASSPGGTSGWSYTDTQYF
TGTGCCAGCAGCCCAGGGGGGACTAGCGGTTGGTCGTACACAGATACGCAGTATTTT
>many|TRBV29-1|.|TRBJ2-3
CSVERQVRTDTQYF
TGCAGCGTAGAGAGACAGGTCCGCACAGATACGCAGTATTTT
>.|TRBV20-1|.|TRBJ2-1
CSAREGSRDAEQVF
TGCAGTGCTAGAGAGGGGTCGCGGGACGCTGAGCAGGTCTTC
>.|TRBV25-1|.|TRBJ2-7
CASSGPPRNEQYF
TGTGCCAGCAGTGGCCCTCCCCGGAACGAGCAGTACTTC
>many|TRBV27|.|TRBJ2-1
CASSDRLGILNEQFF
TGTGCCAGCAGTGACCGACTAGGCATATTGAATGAGCAGTTCTTC
>many|TRBV20-1|.|TRBJ2-2
CSARDIGEDAGELFF
TGCAGTGCTAGAGATATTGGGGAGGACGCCGGGGAGCTGTTTTTT
>many|TRBV30|.|TRBJ1-5
CAWNPRGNSNQPQHF
TGTGCCTGGAACCCACGGGGGAATAGCAATCAGCCCCAGCATTTT
>many|TRBV20-1|.|TRBJ2-1
CRASGGGSRHEQFF
TGCAGGGCGTCTGGGGGCGGGAGTAGGCATGAGCAGTTCTTC
>many|TRBV27|TRBD2|TRBJ2-2
CASSPRGTRGFTGELFF
TGTGCCAGCAGTCCCCGTGGGACTAGAGGGTTCACCGGGGAGCTGTTTTTT
>.|TRBV13|TRBD2|TRBJ2-3
CANSPSGREVADTQYF
TGTGCCAATAGCCCCAGCGGGCGGGAGGTTGCAGATACGCAGTATTTT
>.|TRBV5-8|TRBD2|TRBJ2-5
CVSANSIAGTGTHYF
TGTGTCAGCGCGAACTCAATAGCGGGCACGGGGACCCATTACTTC
>many|TRBV11-2|TRBD1|TRBJ1-2
CASSPRRDRGNYGYTF
TGTGCCAGCAGCCCCCGGAGGGACAGGGGTAACTATGGCTACACCTTC
>few|TRBV16|.|TRBJ2-7
CASSADMGFFYEQYF
TGTGCCAGCAGTGCGGACATGGGTTTTTTCTACGAGCAGTACTTC
>many|TRBV5-1|.|TRBJ1-3
CASSTRPYPGNTIYF
TGCGCCAGCAGCACTCGTCCCTATCCTGGAAACACCATATATTTT
>many|TRBV5-1|.|TRBJ2-2
CASSLEQGHELFF
TGCGCCAGCAGCTTGGAGCAGGGCCACGAGCTGTTTTTT
>few|TRBV6-6|TRBD1|TRBJ2-7
CASSYSTGGSYEQYF
TGTGCCAGCAGTTACTCGACAGGGGGCTCCTACGAGCAGTACTTC
>many|TRBV13|TRBD1|TRBJ2-3
CASSQGQGLADTQYF
TGTGCCAGCAGCCAGGGACAGGGGTTAGCAGATACGCAGTATTTT
>many|TRBV28|.|TRBJ1-4
CASTATNEKLFF
TGTGCCAGCACGGCAACTAATGAAAAACTGTTTTTT
>many|TRBV20-1|TRBD2|TRBJ2-1
CSASGGRGHNEQFF
TGCAGTGCTAGCGGAGGGAGGGGACACAATGAGCAGTTCTTC
>.|TRBV6-1|TRBD1|TRBJ2-7
CASSDRGSVQQYF
TGTGCCAGCAGTGACAGGGGGAGTGTCCAGCAGTACTTC
>many|TRBV10-3|TRBD2|TRBJ2-7
CAISPGTSGMYEQYF
TGTGCCATCAGCCCCGGGACTAGCGGGATGTACGAGCAGTACTTC
>.|TRBV6-4|TRBD2|TRBJ2-2
CASSPRSGRFGGLFF
TGTGCCAGCAGTCCTAGAAGCGGGAGATTCGGGGGGCTGTTTTTT
>many|TRBV11-2|.|TRBJ2-4
CASSPGFHPAKNIQYF
TGTGCCAGCAGTCCAGGGTTTCACCCGGCCAAAAACATTCAGTACTTC
>many|TRBV12-3/TRBV12-4|TRBD1|TRBJ1-2
CASDTGAGGYTF
TGTGCCAGCGACACAGGGGCAGGAGGCTACACCTTC
>many|TRBV27|.|TRBJ2-1
CASSLLFRTGAQTYNEQFF
TGTGCCAGCAGTTTACTATTCCGGACCGGGGCCCAAACCTACAATGAGCAGTTCTTC
>many|TRBV29-1|.|TRBJ2-1
CSVVMGIGIREQFF
TGCAGCGTTGTTATGGGGATAGGGATCCGTGAGCAGTTCTTC
>many|TRBV5-8|.|TRBJ1-6
CASSPTRDSPLHF
TGTGCCAGCAGCCCCACGAGGGATTCACCCCTCCACTTT
>many|TRBV19|.|TRBJ2-7
CASSMWHKTYEQYF
TGTGCCAGTAGTATGTGGCACAAAACCTACGAGCAGTACTTC
>many|TRBV11-2|.|TRBJ2-7
CASSFGEDVYEQYF
TGTGCCAGCAGCTTTGGGGAGGACGTCTACGAGCAGTACTTC
>many|TRBV6-6|.|TRBJ2-2
CASSYGESGELFF
TGTGCCAGCAGTTACGGGGAAAGCGGGGAGCTGTTTTTT
>many|TRBV6-1|.|TRBJ1-4
CASSLFRGSPTNEKLFF
TGTGCCAGCAGCCTATTCCGAGGCAGCCCAACTAATGAAAAACTGTTTTTT
>.|TRBV5-5|.|TRBJ2-3
CASSREGVISDTQYF
TGTGCCAGCAGCCGTGAGGGCGTGATATCAGATACGCAGTATTTT
>medium-sized|TRBV20-1|.|TRBJ1-3
CSARERGFGNTIYF
TGCAGTGCTAGAGAGAGGGGATTTGGAAACACCATATATTTT
>many|TRBV6-1|.|TRBJ1-6
CASSEESKVSPLHF
TGTGCCAGCAGTGAGGAGTCTAAGGTCTCACCCCTCCACTTT